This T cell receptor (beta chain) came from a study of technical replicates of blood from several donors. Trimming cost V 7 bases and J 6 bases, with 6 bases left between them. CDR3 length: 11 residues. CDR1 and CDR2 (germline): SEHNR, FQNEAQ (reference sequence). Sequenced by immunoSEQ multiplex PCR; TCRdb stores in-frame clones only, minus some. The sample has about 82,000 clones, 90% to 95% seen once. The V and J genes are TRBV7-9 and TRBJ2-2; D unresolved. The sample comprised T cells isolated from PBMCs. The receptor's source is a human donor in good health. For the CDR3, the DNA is TGTGCCAGCACGGTGGCCGGGGAGCTGTTTTTT. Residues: CASTVAGELFF.